The sequence of this T cell receptor (beta chain) was determined in a study of T cells in Graves' hyperthyroidism and ophthalmopathy. As for the study in general: Peripheral blood samples were taken at initial diagnosis, prior to any treatment.

The table lists this clonotype with many counts. V lost 7 bases and J 5 bases, leaving 12 bases between the germline ends. CDR1 is SGHTA, CDR2 FQGNSA, per germline. The CDR3 is 12 amino acids. Amplified TCR beta CDR3 regions derived from RNA transcripts. HTBI primers were used for first-round RT-PCR of the TCR CDR3. Each CDR3 protein is one row after TCRdb ran MiXCR on the multiplex PCR reads. The data hold fewer than 750,000 distinct CDR3 sequences, with roughly 14% observed a single time. The rearrangement links TRBV7-2 to TRBJ2-7; D is ambiguous. The sequence derives from a woman aged 40 to 49 with Graves' ophthalmopathy. The sample comprised blood. The CDR3 protein is CASTSPGHEQYF. The CDR3 bases are TGTGCCAGCACCTCACCGGGTCACGAGCAGTACTTC.